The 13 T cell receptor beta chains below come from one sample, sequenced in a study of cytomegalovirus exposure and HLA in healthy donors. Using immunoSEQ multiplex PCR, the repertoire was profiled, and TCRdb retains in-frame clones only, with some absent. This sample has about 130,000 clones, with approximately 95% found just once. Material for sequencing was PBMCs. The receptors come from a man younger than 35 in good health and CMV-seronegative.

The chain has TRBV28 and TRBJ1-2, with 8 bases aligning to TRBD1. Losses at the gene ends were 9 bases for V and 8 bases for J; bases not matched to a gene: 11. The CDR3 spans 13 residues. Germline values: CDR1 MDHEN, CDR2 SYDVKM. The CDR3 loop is CASRTGSGRGYTF. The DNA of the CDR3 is TGTGCCAGTAGGACAGGGAGTGGGAGGGGCTACACCTTC.

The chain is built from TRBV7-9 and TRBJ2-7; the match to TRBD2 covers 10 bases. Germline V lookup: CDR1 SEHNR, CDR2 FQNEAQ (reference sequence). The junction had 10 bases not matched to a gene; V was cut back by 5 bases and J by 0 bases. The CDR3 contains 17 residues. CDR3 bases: TGTGCCAGCAGCCCCAGACTAGCGGGTGGGGACTCCTACGAGCAGTACTTC. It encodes CASSPRLAGGDSYEQYF.

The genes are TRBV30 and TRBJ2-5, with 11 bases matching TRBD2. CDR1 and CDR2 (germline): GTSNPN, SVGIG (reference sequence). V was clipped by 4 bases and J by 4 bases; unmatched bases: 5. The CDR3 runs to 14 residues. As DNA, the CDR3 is TGTGCCTGGATTCCCGGACTAGCGGGAGAGACCCAGTACTTC. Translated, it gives CAWIPGLAGETQYF.

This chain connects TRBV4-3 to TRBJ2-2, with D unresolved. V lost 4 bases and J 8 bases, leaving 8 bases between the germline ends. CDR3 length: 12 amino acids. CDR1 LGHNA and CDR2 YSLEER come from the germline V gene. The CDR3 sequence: CASSRESGELFF. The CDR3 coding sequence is TGCGCCAGCAGCCGCGAATCGGGGGAGCTGTTTTTT.

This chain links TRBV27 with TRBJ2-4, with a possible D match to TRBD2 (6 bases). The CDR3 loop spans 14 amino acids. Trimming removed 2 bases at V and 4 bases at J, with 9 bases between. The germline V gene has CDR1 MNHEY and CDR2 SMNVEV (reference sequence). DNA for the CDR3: TGTGCCAGCAGTTTAGGGCTAGCGAAAAACATTCAGTACTTC. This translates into CASSLGLAKNIQYF.

CDR3 DNA sequence: TGCGCCAGCAGCCAAGATGTGAGCGGGGTGGGGACAGATACGCAGTATTTT. Translated, it gives CASSQDVSGVGTDTQYF. This chain links TRBV4-3 with TRBJ2-3; 7 bases map to TRBD2. The length of the CDR3 is 17 residues. V gave up 0 bases and J gave up 3 bases; unmatched junction bases: 9. Per the germline V gene, CDR1 is LGHNA and CDR2 is YSLEER.

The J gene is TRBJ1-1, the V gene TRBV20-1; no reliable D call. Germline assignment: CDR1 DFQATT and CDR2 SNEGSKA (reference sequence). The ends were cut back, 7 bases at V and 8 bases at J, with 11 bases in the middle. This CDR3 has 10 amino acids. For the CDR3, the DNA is TGCAGTGTCGGTGGTTTGGAAGCTTTCTTT. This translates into CSVGGLEAFF.

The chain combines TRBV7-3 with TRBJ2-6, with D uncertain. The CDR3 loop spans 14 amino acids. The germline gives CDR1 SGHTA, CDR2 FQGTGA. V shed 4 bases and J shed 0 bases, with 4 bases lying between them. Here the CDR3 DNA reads TGTGCCAGCAGCTCCAACTCTGGGGCCAACGTCCTGACTTTC. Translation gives CASSSNSGANVLTF.

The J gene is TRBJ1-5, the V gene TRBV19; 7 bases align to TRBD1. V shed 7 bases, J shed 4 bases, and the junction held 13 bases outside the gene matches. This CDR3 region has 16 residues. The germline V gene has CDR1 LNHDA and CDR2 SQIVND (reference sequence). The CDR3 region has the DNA TGTGCCAGTACCCTCACAGCCACACAGGGGAATCAGCCCCAGCATTTT. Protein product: CASTLTATQGNQPQHF. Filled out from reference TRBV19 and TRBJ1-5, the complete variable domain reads DGGITQSPKYLFRKEGQNVTLSCEQNLNHDAMYWYRQDPGQGLRLIYYSQIVNDFQKGDIAEGYSVSREKKESFPLTVTSAQKNPTAFYLCASTLTATQGNQPQHFGDGTRLSIL.

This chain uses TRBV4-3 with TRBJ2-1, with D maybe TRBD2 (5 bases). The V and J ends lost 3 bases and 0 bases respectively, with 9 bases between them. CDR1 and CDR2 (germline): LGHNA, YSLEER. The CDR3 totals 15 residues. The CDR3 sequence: CASSHRGGSYNEQFF. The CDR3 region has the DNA TGCGCCAGCAGCCACCGAGGAGGCTCCTACAATGAGCAGTTCTTC.

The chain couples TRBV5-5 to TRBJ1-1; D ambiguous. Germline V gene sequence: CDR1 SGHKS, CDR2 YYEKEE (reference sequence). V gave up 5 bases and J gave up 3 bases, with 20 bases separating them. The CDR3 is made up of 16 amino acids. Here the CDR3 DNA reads TGTGCCAGCAGGGCGAGGGCTTCCGTGGTAGACACTGAAGCTTTCTTT. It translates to CASRARASVVDTEAFF.

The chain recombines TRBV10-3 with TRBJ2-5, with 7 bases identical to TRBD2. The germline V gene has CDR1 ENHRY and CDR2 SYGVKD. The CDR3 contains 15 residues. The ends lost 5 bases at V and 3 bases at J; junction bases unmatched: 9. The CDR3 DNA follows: TGTGCCATCAGTCGGCTGGAAGGGACTAAAGAGACCCAGTACTTC. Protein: CAISRLEGTKETQYF.

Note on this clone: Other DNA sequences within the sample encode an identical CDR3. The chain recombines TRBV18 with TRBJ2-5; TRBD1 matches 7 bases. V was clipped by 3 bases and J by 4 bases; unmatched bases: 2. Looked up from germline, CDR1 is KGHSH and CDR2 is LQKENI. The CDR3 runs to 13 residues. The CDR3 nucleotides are TGTGCCAGCTCACCTGGACAGGCAGAGACCCAGTACTTC. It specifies CASSPGQAETQYF. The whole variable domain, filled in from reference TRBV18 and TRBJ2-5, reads NAGVMQNPRHLVRRRGQEARLRCSPMKGHSHVYWYRQLPEEGLKFMVYLQKENIIDESGMPKERFSAEFPKEGPSILRIQQVVRGDSAAYFCASSPGQAETQYFGPGTRLLVL.